The next 20 T cell receptor delta chains were all read from a single sample in a study of γδ T cells in repeated Plasmodium falciparum infection. TCRdb re-called the multiplex PCR reads using CATT. This table has some 51,000 delta-chain clones, about 2% appearing once. Vgamma9/Vdelta2+ and Vdelta2-negative gammadelta T cells were flow-sorted from PBMC for bulk sequencing. Input material: gamma-delta T cells from blood. These receptors originate from a pool of human donors (malaria-infected and uninfected, not separated).

This clone was observed at least ten times. TCRdb assigns this DNA the protein of a much larger clone, which departs from its translation at residue 16; this likely reflects a read error, and the protein shown comes from translating the DNA. The gene calls are TRDV3 and TRDJ1, with 13 nucleotides matching TRDD3. This CDR3 has 21 amino acids. In germline, CDR1 is TVYSNPD, CDR2 GDNSRS (reference sequence). Trimming cost V 5 bases and J 3 bases; bases outside gene matches: 27. This CDR3 is CARNANVPLHWGIRKADKLIF. The CDR3 DNA reads as TGTGCCCGGAACGCTAATGTCCCGCTCCACTGGGGGATACGGAAAGCCGATAAACTCATCTTT.

This clone was seen more than once but under ten times. The protein TCRdb gives is from a much larger clone and does not agree with this DNA's translation at residue 16, likely a read error; the protein shown here comes from the DNA. The rearrangement links TRAV38-2/DV8 to TRDJ1; 8 positions match TRDD3. No J gene is reported in TCRdb; it was inferred here by comparing the DNA with germline. The CDR3 spans 20 residues. CDR1 is TSESDYY and CDR2 is QEAYKQQN in the germline V gene. The CDR3 loop is CAYRSFYFPWGYLYTEKLIF. The CDR3 DNA reads as TGTGCTTATAGGAGCTTCTACTTCCCCTGGGGATACTTGTACACCGAAAAACTCATCTTT.

Note on this clone: This sequence is one base from a far larger clone and is likely a read error. Other nucleotide sequences from this sample produce the same CDR3. The chain employs TRDV2 and TRDJ1; TRDD3 agrees at 7 bases. The CDR3 is 18 residues long. Per germline, CDR1 GEAIGNYY and CDR2 EKD. CDR3 DNA: TGCGCCTGTGACACCCTAAGTACTGGGGAACAGTACACCGATAAACTCATCTTC. It yields the protein CACDTLSTGEQYTDKLIF.

At least ten counts were recorded for this clone. TCRdb assigns this DNA the protein of a much larger clone, which departs from its translation at residue 18; this likely reflects a read error, and the protein shown comes from translating the DNA. This chain links TRDV1 with TRDJ1, with TRDD3 matching 10 bases. In germline, CDR1 is TSWWSYY, CDR2 QGS. With 4 bases clipped from V and 3 bases from J, the junction kept 29 bases outside the gene matches. The length of the CDR3 is 23 residues. CDR3 DNA: TGTGCTCTTGGGGTTGACGTCTTCCTACCGGGGGGATACGCGGGCATCGGCGCCGATAAACTCATCTTT. This translates into CALGVDVFLPGGYAGIGADKLIF.

Of note for this clone: The mismatch at residue 4 between this DNA's translation and the TCRdb protein of a much larger clone likely reflects a read error; the protein shown is translated from the DNA. The CDR3 loop is CASMAFRGDKLIF. CDR3 in DNA: TGTGCCTCCATGGCCTTCCGGGGCGATAAACTCATCTTT. The chain has TRDV3 and TRDJ1; a weak D match, TRDD2 (6 bases). TCRdb lists no J gene, so it was determined here by aligning the DNA to germline. V was clipped by 4 bases and J by 4 bases, with 16 bases between them. The CDR3 runs to 13 residues. CDR1 is TVYSNPD, CDR2 GDNSRS, per germline (reference sequence).

This clone was counted between two and nine times. TCRdb assigns this DNA the protein of a much larger clone, which departs from its translation at residue 11; this likely reflects a read error, and the protein shown comes from translating the DNA. The rearrangement links TRDV1 to TRDJ1; maybe TRDD3 (6 bases). Trimming removed 6 bases at V and 3 bases at J, with 20 bases between. The CDR3 runs to 16 residues. The germline gives CDR1 TSWWSYY, CDR2 QGS. The CDR3 sequence is CALGVLGALYADKLIF. As DNA, the CDR3 is TGTGCTCTTGGAGTGTTGGGGGCTTTGTACGCCGATAAACTCATCTTT.

Turning to this clone: With only one base between it and a far larger clone, this is likely a read error. The chain is built from TRDV1 and TRDJ1, with 12 positions matching TRDD3. TCRdb is silent on the J gene; assignment here came from matching the DNA to germline. Per germline, CDR1 TSWWSYY and CDR2 QGS. The CDR3 is 20 residues long. This CDR3 is CALGELAYWGIHSHTDKLIF. DNA of the CDR3: TGCGCTCTTGGGGAACTCGCCTACTGGGGGATACATAGCCACACCGATAAACTCATCTTT.

This clone was observed at least ten times. Translating this DNA gives a protein that differs at residue 15 from the TCRdb one, which belongs to a much larger clone; a read error is likely, and the protein shown is this translation. The gene calls are TRDV1 and TRDJ1; tentatively, D is TRDD3 (5 bases). Since TCRdb gives no J gene, matching the DNA to germline was used here to assign it. This CDR3 contains 19 residues. The V gene's germline CDR1 is TSWWSYY and CDR2 QGS. DNA for the CDR3: TGTGCTCTTGGGGAACCCCACATTAATGCAGGGGGGCACACCAATAAACTCATCTTT. Its protein is CALGEPHINAGGHTNKLIF.

Of note for this clone: With only one base between it and a far larger clone, this is likely a read error. Different DNA sequences within this sample yield the same CDR3. The chain couples TRDV1 to TRDJ1; 8 bases agree with TRDD3. TCRdb lists no J gene, so it was determined here by aligning the DNA to germline. The V gene end was trimmed by 7 bases and the J gene end by 0 bases; junction bases not matched to a gene: 31. Germline V gives CDR1 TSWWSYY, CDR2 QGS. The CDR3 is 23 amino acids. The CDR3, as DNA: TGTGCTCTTGCGCGGCCGTTTATTCCTTTCTGGGGGAAAATCTCCCCATACACCGATAAACTCATCTTT. Its translation: CALARPFIPFWGKISPYTDKLIF.

This clone appeared a few times. TCRdb assigns this DNA the protein of a much larger clone, which departs from its translation at residue 5; this likely reflects a read error, and the protein shown comes from translating the DNA. The gene calls are TRDV1 and TRDJ1; maybe TRDD3 (5 bases). Matching the DNA to germline supplied the J gene, which TCRdb does not give. Germline V gene lookup returns CDR1 TSWWSYY and CDR2 QGS. CDR3 length equals 16 residues. Trimming stripped 4 bases from V and 6 bases from J, with 21 bases between. The CDR3 DNA reads TGTGCTCTTGGGGTGCCCGCCGGGGACGTGGACAATAAACTCATCTTT. Translated, it gives CALGVPAGDVDNKLIF.

As for this clone: The TCRdb protein, from a much larger clone, departs from this DNA's translation at residue 9, likely by read error; the protein shown derives from the DNA. The sample holds other DNA sequences that translate to the same CDR3. J is TRDJ1 and V is TRDV3; TRDD3 agrees at 7 bases. Germline V gives CDR1 TVYSNPD, CDR2 GDNSRS (reference sequence). The CDR3 extends over 13 amino acids. For the CDR3, the DNA is TGTGCCTTTTGTCCCGACTGGGGAGGTTGGCTCATCTTC. Its translation: CAFCPDWGGWLIF.

This clone has a count of ten or more. This DNA's translation and the protein TCRdb lists, from a much larger clone, do not match at residue 3, likely due to a read error; the protein shown is translated from the DNA. J is TRDJ1 and V is TRDV3; D not resolved. The V gene lost 4 bases and the J gene lost 0 bases, with 15 bases spanning the gap. There are 14 residues in the CDR3. Germline V gene lookup returns CDR1 TVYSNPD and CDR2 GDNSRS (reference sequence). The CDR3 DNA follows: TGTGCCTCTACGTATCCCCAATACACCGATAAACTCATCTTT. This encodes CASTYPQYTDKLIF.

In the case of this clone: The protein given by TCRdb reflects a much larger clone and differs at residue 6 from this DNA's translation, likely from a read error; the protein shown is the DNA's translation. In DNA, the CDR3 is TGTGCCTCCCACCCGCTCCATATGAGACCCTGGGGGAGACCGTACACCGATAAACTCATCTTT. Protein: CASHPLHMRPWGRPYTDKLIF. V usage is TRDV3 and J usage is TRDJ1, with 8 bases aligning to TRDD3. The J gene is absent in TCRdb and was assigned here via DNA matching to germline. The CDR3 extends over 21 amino acids. The germline V gene has CDR1 TVYSNPD and CDR2 GDNSRS (reference sequence). After removal of 4 bases from V and 0 bases from J, the junction contained 28 bases not matched to a gene.

This clone was recorded a few times. With only one base between it and a far larger clone, this is likely a read error. The identical CDR3 is also encoded by other nucleotide sequences in the sample. V and J are TRDV2 and TRDJ1, with 11 bases lining up with TRDD3. The J gene comes from matching the DNA to germline here; TCRdb lacks it. This CDR3 is 17 amino acids long. The germline V gene encodes CDR1 GEAIGNYY and CDR2 EKD. V dropped 0 bases and J dropped 5; count of bases not matched to a gene: 10. CDR3 residues: CACDTVGVLGDKDKLIF. In DNA, the CDR3 is TGTGCCTGTGACACCGTTGGAGTACTGGGGGATAAGGATAAACTCATCTTT.

This clone was seen many times. A read error is likely here: a far larger clone is one base away. The same CDR3 also results from other DNA sequences found in this sample. J is TRDJ1 and V is TRDV1, with 8 bases that match TRDD3. CDR3 length equals 18 residues. Germline CDR1 reads TSWWSYY; CDR2 reads QGS. This CDR3 is CALGELKWGMSDTDKLIF. The CDR3 coding sequence is TGTGCCCTTGGGGAACTAAAATGGGGGATGTCCGACACCGATAAACTCATCTTT.

On this clone itself: A far more abundant clone sits one base away, making this likely a read error. The same CDR3 can be traced to other DNA sequences in this sample. The chain carries TRDV3 and TRDJ1; no reliable D call. Germline V gene lookup returns CDR1 TVYSNPD and CDR2 GDNSRS (reference sequence). The CDR3 runs to 13 residues. DNA for the CDR3: TGTGCCTCTGGCTCGTACCACACCGATAAACTCATCTTC. This sequence encodes CASGSYHTDKLIF.

This clone was seen more than once but under ten times. TCRdb assigns this DNA the protein of a much larger clone, which departs from its translation at residue 4; this likely reflects a read error, and the protein shown comes from translating the DNA. The chain links TRDV2 to TRDJ1; TRDD3 aligns across 10 bases. The J gene, left out of TCRdb, was set here by checking the DNA against germline. This CDR3 has 20 residues. Germline V gives CDR1 GEAIGNYY, CDR2 EKD. CDR3 nucleotides: TGTGCCTGTGGCACCCGGTTACACTGGGGGATCGAGGGGATGACCGATAAACTCATCTTT. It yields the protein CACGTRLHWGIEGMTDKLIF.

This clone was recorded at least ten times. V is TRDV3 and J is TRDJ1; possibly TRDD3 for D (6 bases). The CDR3 extends over 19 amino acids. V was clipped by 4 bases and J by 0 bases, with 30 bases between them. The germline V gene encodes CDR1 TVYSNPD and CDR2 GDNSRS (reference sequence). Written as DNA, the CDR3 is TGTGCCTGTTTGGTGTTTCCGTACACGGGGGGGACGTACACCGATAAACTCATCTTT. Translation gives CACLVFPYTGGTYTDKLIF.

This clone has more than one count but fewer than ten. It is likely a read error: a sequence one base away is far more abundant. The sample carries other DNA sequences with the same CDR3. The genes are TRDV3 and TRDJ1; 11 nucleotides align to TRDD3. TCRdb leaves out the J gene; it was filled in here by matching the DNA to germline. The CDR3 contains 21 residues. V lost 3 bases, J lost 4 bases, and 28 bases stayed unmatched. Germline V gene lookup returns CDR1 TVYSNPD and CDR2 GDNSRS (reference sequence). CDR3 sequence: CAFLPSSFILGDIAGNDKLIF. In DNA, the CDR3 is TGTGCCTTCCTTCCCTCCTCCTTCATACTGGGGGATATTGCGGGAAACGATAAACTCATCTTT.

This clone was counted ten times or more. A single base separates this from a much larger clone, so it may be a read error. The sample contains more than one DNA sequence encoding this CDR3. The V gene is TRDV1, the J gene TRDJ4, with TRDD2 matching over 9 bases. Germline V gene data show CDR1 as TSWWSYY and CDR2 as QGS. CDR3 length equals 18 residues. The CDR3 here is CALGLPSYGGTLARPLIF. CDR3 bases: TGTGCTCTTGGGTTACCTTCCTACGGGGGGACCCTGGCCAGACCACTGATCTTT.